The 25 T cell receptor beta chains below come from one sample, sequenced in a study of tumor-infiltrating lymphocytes in oesophageal squamous cell carcinoma. MiXCR, run by TCRdb on the PCR reads, gives a single entry per CDR3 protein. The sample contains 9,500 to 15,000 distinct CDR3 sequences, around 57% of which appear only once. Sequenced input: esophageal tumor tissue. These TCRs come from a female donor with esophageal squamous cell carcinoma.

The V gene is TRBV7-2, the J gene TRBJ1-3, with 10 positions matching TRBD1. The V and J ends lost 3 bases and 5 bases, in that order; junction bases with no gene match: 7. Germline CDR1 and CDR2: SGHTA and FQGNSA. The CDR3 totals 16 residues. The CDR3 loop reads CASSFRRQGARNTIYF. CDR3 in DNA: TGTGCCAGCAGCTTCCGTCGACAGGGGGCAAGAAACACCATATATTTT.

The genes are TRBV7-2 and TRBJ2-5; the match to TRBD2 covers 7 bases. Losses at the gene ends were 3 bases for V and 4 bases for J; bases not matched to a gene: 8. CDR1 and CDR2 from the germline V gene are SGHTA and FQGNSA. This CDR3 spans 15 amino acids. The CDR3 loop reads CASSLNGGMRETQYF. The DNA for the CDR3 is TGTGCCAGCAGCTTGAACGGGGGGATGCGAGAGACCCAGTACTTC.

The genes are TRBV7-2 and TRBJ2-3; D unresolved. The J call is in doubt because the DNA end fits TRBJ2-2 better. CDR1 and CDR2 from the germline V gene are SGHTA and FQGNSA. This CDR3 comprises 14 residues. The CDR3 region is CASSLYENTGELFF. As DNA, the CDR3 is TGTGCCAGCAGCTTGTATGAGAACACCGGGGAGCTGTTTTTT.

The rearrangement uses TRBV7-8 and TRBJ2-6, with 12 bases that match TRBD2. The CDR3 has 20 residues. The V and J ends lost 5 bases and 0 bases, in that order; junction bases with no gene match: 11. The germline gives CDR1 SGHVS, CDR2 FQNEAQ. CDR3: CASSVGWTSGTRSGANVLTF. As DNA, the CDR3 is TGTGCCAGCAGCGTAGGATGGACTAGCGGGACCCGCTCTGGGGCCAACGTCCTGACTTTC.

This rearrangement joins TRBV6-6 to TRBJ2-3, with D unresolved. The better agreement between TRBJ2-1 and the DNA end casts doubt on the J call. This CDR3 comprises 16 residues. The germline V gene has CDR1 MNHNY and CDR2 SVGAGI (reference sequence). For the CDR3, the DNA is TGTGCCAGCAGTTACTCGTTGGCGAGCTCCTACAATGAGCAGTTCTTC. This sequence encodes CASSYSLASSYNEQFF.

V usage is TRBV2 and J usage is TRBJ1-4, with a possible D match to TRBD1 (5 bases). V dropped 6 bases and J dropped 4 bases, with 12 bases sitting between them. The germline CDR1 and CDR2 sequences are SNHLY and FYNNEI. This CDR3 contains 14 residues. The CDR3 region is CASSAGRSNEKLFF. CDR3 nucleotides: TGTGCCAGCAGCGCGGGACGGAGTAATGAAAAACTGTTTTTT.

The sample holds one count of this clonotype. V is TRBV14 and J is TRBJ2-1; 7 bases align to TRBD1. V was pared by 4 bases and J by 3 bases, with 15 bases of the junction left unmatched. This CDR3 has 18 residues. CDR1 SGHDN and CDR2 FVKESK come from the germline V gene. The CDR3 reads CASSPPIYGTANYNEQFF. Here the CDR3 DNA reads TGTGCCAGCAGCCCACCAATATACGGGACAGCGAACTACAATGAGCAGTTCTTC.

The V call is TRBV7-6, the J call TRBJ2-6, with TRBD1 identical over 9 bases. CDR1 is SGHVS, CDR2 FNYEAQ, per germline. The CDR3 consists of 17 residues. Losses at the gene ends were 5 bases for V and 0 bases for J; bases not matched to a gene: 5. CDR3 nucleotide sequence: TGTGCCAGCAGCGGAGGACAGGGGTTCTCTGGGGCCAACGTCCTGACTTTC. It is translated as CASSGGQGFSGANVLTF.

To note about this clonotype: The missing conserved phenylalanine or tryptophan at the end of this CDR3 makes a read error likely. It is unclear where the CDR3 begins or ends on the DNA, so no DNA is shown, and the CDR3 is as TCRdb lists it. The rearrangement joins TRBV7-3 to TRBJ2-7; TRBD2, the table's D call, was not compared with the DNA. The germline gives CDR1 SGHTA, CDR2 FQGTGA. The CDR3 region is 21 residues in length, termini included. The CDR3 loop is CASRHPLGLAGGPRNIQYFGA.

CDR3 DNA sequence: TGTGCCAGCAGCTTAACAACGGGGTACGAGCAGTACTTC. This codes for CASSLTTGYEQYF. V gene TRBV7-6 combines with J gene TRBJ2-6, with D tentatively TRBD2 (5 bases). The assigned J gene may be wrong: the sequence end matches TRBJ2-7 better. The germline V gene has CDR1 SGHVS and CDR2 FNYEAQ. The CDR3 contains 13 residues.

Comments on this clonotype: A read error may account for a junction end that differs from germline. The rearrangement joins TRBV7-9 to TRBJ2-1, with 10 bases lining up with TRBD1. Per the germline V gene, CDR1 is SEHNR and CDR2 is FQNEAQ (reference sequence). This CDR3 has 11 residues. CDR3 nucleotides: TGTGCCAGCAGCCCCGGGACAGGGGACAACTTC. Translating gives CASSPGTGDNF.

This clonotype is large within its sample. This chain joins TRBV7-2 and TRBJ2-7; either TRBD1 or TRBD2 may supply D (5 bases each). Germline CDR1 SGHTA, CDR2 FQGNSA. The CDR3 is made up of 17 amino acids. Trimming pared 1 base from V and 3 bases from J, leaving 19 bases between. The CDR3 loop reads CASSLGGTHLPSYEQYF. CDR3 nucleotide sequence: TGTGCCAGCAGCTTAGGTGGGACCCACCTACCCAGCTACGAGCAGTACTTC.

Only a few counts were recorded for this clonotype. The genes are TRBV7-6 and TRBJ2-5, with D unclear. Near its end, the DNA agrees better with TRBJ2-7, so the J call may be wrong. This CDR3 has 13 residues. Germline lookup yields CDR1 SGHVS and CDR2 FNYEAQ. CDR3 residues: CASTGGDSYEQYF. CDR3 bases: TGTGCCAGCACGGGCGGAGACTCCTACGAGCAGTACTTC.

This clonotype has just one count. The rearrangement uses TRBV7-8 and TRBJ2-5, with TRBD2 identical over 7 bases. The J call may be wrong; the DNA end is better matched by TRBJ2-7. The V gene's germline CDR1 is SGHVS and CDR2 FQNEAQ. The CDR3 contains 14 residues. CDR3 sequence (DNA): TGTGCCAGCTCCAAGGCTAGCGGTGCCTACGAGCAGTACTTC. It is translated as CASSKASGAYEQYF.

The chain links TRBV11-3 to TRBJ2-5, with no clear D. Germline CDR1 reads SGHNT; CDR2 reads YENEEA. The CDR3 length is 12 residues. V lost 1 base and J 5 bases, leaving 5 bases between the germline ends. The CDR3 nucleotides read TGTGCCAGCAGCTTAGCCGGGGAGACCCAGTACTTC. It codes for CASSLAGETQYF.

V usage is TRBV7-8 and J usage is TRBJ2-6; D not certain. The DNA end is a closer match to TRBJ2-5, so the J assignment may be wrong. This CDR3 has 13 residues. CDR1 and CDR2 (germline): SGHVS, FQNEAQ. CDR3 bases: TGTGCCAGCAGCTTAGGGGTCCGGGAGACCCAGTACTTC. Its translation: CASSLGVRETQYF.

The chain employs TRBV28 and TRBJ2-5; perhaps TRBD1 as D (6 bases). The end of the DNA fits TRBJ2-7 better, so the J call may be wrong. CDR1 and CDR2 from the germline V gene are MDHEN and SYDVKM. The CDR3 runs to 12 residues. CDR3 region: CASNTQGVEQYF. DNA of the CDR3: TGTGCCAGCAACACACAGGGAGTCGAGCAGTACTTC.

This clonotype is classed as medium-sized (0.01 to 0.1%). This chain connects TRBV6-1 to TRBJ2-2; no reliable D call. The germline V gene encodes CDR1 MNHNS and CDR2 SASEGT. Trimming stripped 5 bases from V and 7 bases from J, with 11 bases between. The CDR3 is 13 residues long. The CDR3 sequence: CASSSGAHGELFF. The CDR3 bases are TGTGCCAGCAGTTCTGGTGCCCACGGGGAGCTGTTTTTT.

The CDR3 sequence is CASSYLPRGGPQFF. CDR3 DNA sequence: TGTGCCAGCAGTTACCTGCCCCGCGGGGGGCCGCAGTTCTTC. This chain connects TRBV6-2 or TRBV6-3 to TRBJ2-5; 8 bases are a match to TRBD2. The J call may be wrong; the DNA end is better matched by TRBJ2-1. This CDR3 contains 14 residues. Germline V CDR1 and CDR2: MNHEY, SVGEGT.

Worth noting for this clonotype: This is likely a read error, given that the CDR3 carries no conserved phenylalanine or tryptophan at its end. Because the CDR3's place on the DNA is in doubt, the DNA is left out and the CDR3 is given as listed by TCRdb. This chain connects TRBV10-3 to TRBJ2-1; the table's D call, TRBD1, has no DNA check behind it. With termini counted, the CDR3 has 15 amino acids. The germline V gene has CDR1 ENHRY and CDR2 SYGVKD. The CDR3 sequence: CAMAGTGFIEQYFGA.

This clonotype was found once. The junction departs from germline at one end; a sequencing error may be responsible. V and J are TRBV5-3 and TRBJ2-4; D possibly uses TRBD1 or TRBD2 (5 bases each). TRBV5-3 is noted as an ORF with a role that remains uncertain. The CDR3 is 13 residues long. CDR3 DNA sequence: TGTGCCAGCAGCCTAACCCCCCGGGACCATATTAACTTC. Protein product: CASSLTPRDHINF.

The chain employs TRBV10-3 and TRBJ2-5, with D perhaps matching TRBD1 or TRBD2 (6 bases each). The V gene lost 2 bases and the J gene lost 7 bases, with 11 bases spanning the gap. Germline loops: CDR1 ENHRY, CDR2 SYGVKD. The CDR3 extends over 13 amino acids. The CDR3 spells CAISERGAVTQYF. As DNA, the CDR3 is TGTGCCATCAGTGAGAGGGGGGCGGTGACCCAGTACTTC.

This clonotype was observed many times. The chain links TRBV19 to TRBJ2-1, with D possibly being TRBD1 or TRBD2 (5 bases each). From germline, CDR1 is LNHDA and CDR2 SQIVND (reference sequence). The V gene lost 3 bases and the J gene lost 6 bases, with 9 bases spanning the gap. This CDR3 is built from 13 residues. The CDR3 sequence is CASSITGTNEQFF. In nucleotides, the CDR3 is TGTGCCAGTAGTATTACCGGGACCAATGAGCAGTTCTTC. The full variable domain, in which reference TRBV19 and TRBJ2-1 provide the parts outside the CDR3, is DGGITQSPKYLFRKEGQNVTLSCEQNLNHDAMYWYRQDPGQGLRLIYYSQIVNDFQKGDIAEGYSVSREKKESFPLTVTSAQKNPTAFYLCASSITGTNEQFFGPGTRLTVL.

The rearrangement uses TRBV7-3 and TRBJ2-1; a possible D gene is TRBD1 (5 bases). V was pared by 4 bases and J by 5 bases, with 12 bases between. This CDR3 has 14 residues. Per the germline V gene, CDR1 is SGHTA and CDR2 is FQGTGA. The CDR3 sequence: CASSWGGPNNEQFF. CDR3 in DNA: TGTGCCAGCAGCTGGGGCGGACCAAACAATGAGCAGTTCTTC.

This clonotype has a handful of counts. The rearrangement links TRBV7-6 to TRBJ2-3, with D perhaps TRBD1 (5 bases). Gene TRBJ2-7 matches the end of the DNA better, so the J call may be wrong. This CDR3 contains 14 residues. CDR1 is SGHVS and CDR2 is FNYEAQ in the germline V gene. The CDR3 is CASSLEQGVSEQYF. The DNA of the CDR3 is TGTGCCAGCAGCTTAGAGCAGGGTGTATCCGAGCAGTACTTC.